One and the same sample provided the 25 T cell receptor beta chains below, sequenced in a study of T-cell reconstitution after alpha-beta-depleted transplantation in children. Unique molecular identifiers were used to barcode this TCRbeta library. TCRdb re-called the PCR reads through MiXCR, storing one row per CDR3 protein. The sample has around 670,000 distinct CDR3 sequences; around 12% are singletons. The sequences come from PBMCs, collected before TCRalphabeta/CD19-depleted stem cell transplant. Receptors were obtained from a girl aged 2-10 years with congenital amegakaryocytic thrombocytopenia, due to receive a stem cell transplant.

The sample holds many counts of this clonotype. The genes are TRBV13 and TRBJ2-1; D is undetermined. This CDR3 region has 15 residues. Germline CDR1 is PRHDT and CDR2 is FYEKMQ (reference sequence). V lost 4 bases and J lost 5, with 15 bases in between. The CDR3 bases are TGTGCCAGCAGCTCGTCTAACGTCCGGGACAATGAGCAGTTCTTC. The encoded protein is CASSSSNVRDNEQFF.

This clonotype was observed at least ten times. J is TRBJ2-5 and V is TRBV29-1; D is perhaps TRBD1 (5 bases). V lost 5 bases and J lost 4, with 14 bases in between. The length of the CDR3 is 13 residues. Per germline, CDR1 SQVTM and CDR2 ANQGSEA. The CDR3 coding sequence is TGCAGCGTTTATGGCTTTCAGGGAGAGACCCAGTACTTC. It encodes CSVYGFQGETQYF.

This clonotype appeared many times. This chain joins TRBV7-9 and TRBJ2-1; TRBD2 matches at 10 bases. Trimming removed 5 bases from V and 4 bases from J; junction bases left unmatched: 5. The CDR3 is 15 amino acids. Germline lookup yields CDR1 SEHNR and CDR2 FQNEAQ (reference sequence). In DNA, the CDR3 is TGTGCCAGCAGCCCTCTAGCGGGAGTTTACAATGAGCAGTTCTTC. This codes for CASSPLAGVYNEQFF.

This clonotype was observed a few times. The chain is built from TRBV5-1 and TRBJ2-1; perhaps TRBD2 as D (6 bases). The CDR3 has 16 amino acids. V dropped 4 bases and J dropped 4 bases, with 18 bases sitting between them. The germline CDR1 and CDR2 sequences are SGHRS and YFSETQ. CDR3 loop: CASSPRGRTTYNEQFF. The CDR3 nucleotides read TGCGCCAGCAGCCCACGGGGACGGACTACATACAATGAGCAGTTCTTC.

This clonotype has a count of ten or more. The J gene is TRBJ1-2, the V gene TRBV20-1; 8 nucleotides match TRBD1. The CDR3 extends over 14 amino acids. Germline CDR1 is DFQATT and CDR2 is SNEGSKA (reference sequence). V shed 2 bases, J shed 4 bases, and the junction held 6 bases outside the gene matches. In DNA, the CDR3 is TGCAGTGCTAGACACACAGGGGGAGCCTATGGCTACACCTTC. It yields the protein CSARHTGGAYGYTF.

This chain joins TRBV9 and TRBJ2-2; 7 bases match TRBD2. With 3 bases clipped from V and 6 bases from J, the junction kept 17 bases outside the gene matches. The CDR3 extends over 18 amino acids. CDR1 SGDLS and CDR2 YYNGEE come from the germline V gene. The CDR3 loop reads CASSALERGTTPAGELFF. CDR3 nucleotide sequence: TGTGCCAGCAGCGCCCTCGAACGTGGGACTACCCCTGCCGGGGAGCTGTTTTTT. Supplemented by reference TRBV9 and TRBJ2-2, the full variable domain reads DSGVTQTPKHLITATGQRVTLRCSPRSGDLSVYWYQQSLDQGLQFLIQYYNGEERAKGNILERFSAQQFPDLHSELNLSSLELGDSALYFCASSALERGTTPAGELFFGEGSRLTVL.

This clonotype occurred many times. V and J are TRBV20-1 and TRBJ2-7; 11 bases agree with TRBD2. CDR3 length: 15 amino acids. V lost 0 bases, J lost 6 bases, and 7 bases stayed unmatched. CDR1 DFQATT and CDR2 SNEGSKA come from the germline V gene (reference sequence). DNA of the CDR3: TGCAGTGCTAGAGATGAAACTAGCGGGAGACCCGAGCAGTACTTC. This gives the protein CSARDETSGRPEQYF.

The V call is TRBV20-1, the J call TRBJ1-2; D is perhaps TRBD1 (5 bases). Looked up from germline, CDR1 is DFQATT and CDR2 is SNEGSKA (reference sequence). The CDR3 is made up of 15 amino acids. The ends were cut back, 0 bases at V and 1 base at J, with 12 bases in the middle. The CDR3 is CSARERGRSNYGYTF. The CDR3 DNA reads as TGCAGTGCTAGAGAACGGGGACGGAGTAACTATGGCTACACCTTC.

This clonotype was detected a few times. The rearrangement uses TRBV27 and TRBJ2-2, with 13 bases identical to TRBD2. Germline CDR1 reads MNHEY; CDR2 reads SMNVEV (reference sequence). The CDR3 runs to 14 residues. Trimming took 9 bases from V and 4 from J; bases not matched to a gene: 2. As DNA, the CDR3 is TGTGCCAGACTAGCGGGAGGGAGCACCGGGGAGCTGTTTTTT. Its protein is CARLAGGSTGELFF.

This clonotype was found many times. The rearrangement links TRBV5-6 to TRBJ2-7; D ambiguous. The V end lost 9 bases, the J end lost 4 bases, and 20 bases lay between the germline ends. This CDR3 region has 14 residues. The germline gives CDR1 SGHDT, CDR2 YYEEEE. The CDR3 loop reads CATSIGPRSYEQYF. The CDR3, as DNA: TGTGCCACCTCTATCGGGCCTCGTTCTTACGAGCAGTACTTC. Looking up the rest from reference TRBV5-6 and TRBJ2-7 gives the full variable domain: DAGVTQSPTHLIKTRGQQVTLRCSPKSGHDTVSWYQQALGQGPQFIFQYYEEEERQRGNFPDRFSGHQFPNYSSELNVNALLLGDSALYLCATSIGPRSYEQYFGPGTRLTVT.

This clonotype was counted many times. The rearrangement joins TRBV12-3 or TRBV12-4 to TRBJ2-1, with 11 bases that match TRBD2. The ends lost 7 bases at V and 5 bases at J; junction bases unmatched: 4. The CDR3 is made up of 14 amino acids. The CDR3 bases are TGTGCCAGCATTCTAGCGGGAGGAAACAATGAGCAGTTCTTC. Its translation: CASILAGGNNEQFF.

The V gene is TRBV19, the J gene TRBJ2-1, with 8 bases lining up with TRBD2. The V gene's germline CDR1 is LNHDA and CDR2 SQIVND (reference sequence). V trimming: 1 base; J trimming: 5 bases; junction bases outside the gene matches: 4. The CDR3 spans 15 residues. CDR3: CASSIVGGGNNEQFF. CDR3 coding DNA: TGTGCCAGTAGTATAGTCGGGGGGGGAAACAATGAGCAGTTCTTC.

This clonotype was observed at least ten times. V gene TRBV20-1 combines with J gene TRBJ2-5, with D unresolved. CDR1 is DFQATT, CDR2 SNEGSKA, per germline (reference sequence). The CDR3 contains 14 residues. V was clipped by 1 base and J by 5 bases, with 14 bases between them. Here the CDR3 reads CSARVLRSRETQYF. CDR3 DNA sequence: TGCAGTGCTAGAGTTTTACGGAGCCGGGAGACCCAGTACTTC.

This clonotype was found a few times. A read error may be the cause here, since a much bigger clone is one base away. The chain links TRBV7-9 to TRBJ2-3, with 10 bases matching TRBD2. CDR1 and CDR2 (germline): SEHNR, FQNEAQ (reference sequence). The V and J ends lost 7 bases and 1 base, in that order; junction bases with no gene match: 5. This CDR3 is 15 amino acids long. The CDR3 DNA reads TGTGCCAGCATCTCTAGCGGGAGAGGCACAGATACGCAGTATTTT. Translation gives CASISSGRGTDTQYF.

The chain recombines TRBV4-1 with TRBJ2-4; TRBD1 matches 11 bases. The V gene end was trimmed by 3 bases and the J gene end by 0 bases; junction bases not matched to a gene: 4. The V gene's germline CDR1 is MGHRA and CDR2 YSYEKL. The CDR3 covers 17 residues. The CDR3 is CASSHVGQGVAKNIQYF. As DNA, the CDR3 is TGCGCCAGCAGCCACGTGGGACAGGGGGTAGCCAAAAACATTCAGTACTTC.

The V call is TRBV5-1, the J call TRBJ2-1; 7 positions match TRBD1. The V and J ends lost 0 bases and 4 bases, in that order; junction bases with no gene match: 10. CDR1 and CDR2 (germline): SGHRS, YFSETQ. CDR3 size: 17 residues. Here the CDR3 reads CASSLVPRDSLYNEQFF. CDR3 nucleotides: TGCGCCAGCAGCTTGGTTCCCCGGGACAGCCTATACAATGAGCAGTTCTTC.

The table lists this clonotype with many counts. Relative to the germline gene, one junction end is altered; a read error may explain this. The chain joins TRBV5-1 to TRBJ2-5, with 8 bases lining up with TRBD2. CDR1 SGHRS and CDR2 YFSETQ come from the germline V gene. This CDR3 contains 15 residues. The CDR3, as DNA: TGTGCCAGCAGTTTGGGGACTAGTGGAAAAGAGACCCAGTACTTC. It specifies CASSLGTSGKETQYF. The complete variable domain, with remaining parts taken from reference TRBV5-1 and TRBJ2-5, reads KAGVTQTPRYLIKTRGQQVTLSCSPISGHRSVSWYQQTPGQGLQFLFEYFSETQRNKGNFPGRFSGRQFSNSRSEMNVSTLELGDSALYLCASSLGTSGKETQYFGPGTRLLVL.

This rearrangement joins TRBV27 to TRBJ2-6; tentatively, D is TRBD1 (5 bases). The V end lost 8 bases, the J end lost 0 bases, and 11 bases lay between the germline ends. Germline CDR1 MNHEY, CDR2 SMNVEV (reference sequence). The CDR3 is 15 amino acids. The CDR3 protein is CASVDRYSGANVLTF. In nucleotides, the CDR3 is TGTGCCAGCGTAGACAGATACTCTGGGGCCAACGTCCTGACTTTC. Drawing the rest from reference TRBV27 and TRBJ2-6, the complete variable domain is EAQVTQNPRYLITVTGKKLTVTCSQNMNHEYMSWYRQDPGLGLRQIYYSMNVEVTDKGDVPEGYKVSRKEKRNFPLILESPSPNQTSLYFCASVDRYSGANVLTFGAGSRLTVL.

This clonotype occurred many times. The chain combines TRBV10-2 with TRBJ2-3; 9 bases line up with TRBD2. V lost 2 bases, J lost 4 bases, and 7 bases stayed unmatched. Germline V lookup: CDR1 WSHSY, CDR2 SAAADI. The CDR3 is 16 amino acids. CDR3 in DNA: TGCGCCAGCAGTGAGGGAAGCGGGAGGTGGGCAGATACGCAGTATTTT. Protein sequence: CASSEGSGRWADTQYF.

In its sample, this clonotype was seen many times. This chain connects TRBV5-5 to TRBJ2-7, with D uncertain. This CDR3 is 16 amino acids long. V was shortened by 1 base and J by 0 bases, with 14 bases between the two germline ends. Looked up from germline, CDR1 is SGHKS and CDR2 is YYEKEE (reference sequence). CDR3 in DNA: TGTGCCAGCAGCTTGCCCCTCAGGACCAGCTCCTACGAGCAGTACTTC. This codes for CASSLPLRTSSYEQYF.

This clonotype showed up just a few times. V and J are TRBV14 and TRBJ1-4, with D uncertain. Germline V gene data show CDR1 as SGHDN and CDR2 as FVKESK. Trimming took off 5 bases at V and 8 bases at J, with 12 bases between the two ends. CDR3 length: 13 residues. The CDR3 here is CASSFEPHEKLFF. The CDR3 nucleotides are TGTGCCAGCAGCTTCGAGCCTCACGAAAAACTGTTTTTT.

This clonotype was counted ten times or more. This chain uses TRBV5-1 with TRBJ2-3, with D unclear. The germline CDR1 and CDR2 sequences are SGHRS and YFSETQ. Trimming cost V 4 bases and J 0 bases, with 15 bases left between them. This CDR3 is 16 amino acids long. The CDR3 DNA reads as TGCGCCAGCAGCCCAATGGCCGCGTCTAGCACAGATACGCAGTATTTT. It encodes CASSPMAASSTDTQYF.

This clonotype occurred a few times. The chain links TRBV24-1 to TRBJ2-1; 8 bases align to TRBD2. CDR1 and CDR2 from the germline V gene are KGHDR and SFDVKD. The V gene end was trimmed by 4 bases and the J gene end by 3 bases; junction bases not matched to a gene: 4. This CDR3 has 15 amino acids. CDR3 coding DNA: TGTGCCACCAGTGACGGGAGGGCCTTCTACAATGAGCAGTTCTTC. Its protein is CATSDGRAFYNEQFF.

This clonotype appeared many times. The CDR3: CAISESIAGTGVFNQPQHF. Written as DNA, the CDR3 is TGTGCCATCAGTGAGTCGATTGCCGGGACAGGGGTCTTCAATCAGCCCCAGCATTTT. This chain uses TRBV10-3 with TRBJ1-5; 10 positions match TRBD1. CDR1 is ENHRY and CDR2 is SYGVKD in the germline V gene. Unmatched junction bases numbered 11, after V lost 0 bases and J lost 3 bases. The CDR3 loop spans 19 amino acids.

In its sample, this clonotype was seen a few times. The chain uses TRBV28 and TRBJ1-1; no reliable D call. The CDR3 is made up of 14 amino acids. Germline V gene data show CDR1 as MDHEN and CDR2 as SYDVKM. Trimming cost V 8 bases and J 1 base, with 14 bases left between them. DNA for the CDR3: TGTGCCAGCGTAGTGTCAGGAGAGAACACTGAAGCTTTCTTT. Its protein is CASVVSGENTEAFF.